This passage covers 17 T cell receptor beta chains from one sample sequenced in a study of Tregs in tolerant kidney transplant recipients. Assay: immunoSEQ multiplex PCR; the TCRdb copy retains only in-frame clones and omits some. Recorded here are approximately 49,000 clones; the top ten clones represent 0.85%. Here the sequenced sample was CD4+ T cells from blood, taken before the transplant. The source of these receptors is a human donor who received a combined kidney and bone marrow transplant.

Details on this clone: The read falls 3 residues short of the CDR3 end, and the missing part is taken from the germline J gene. The rearrangement uses TRBV6-2 or TRBV6-3 and TRBJ2-4, with 7 bases lining up with TRBD1. Losses at the gene ends were 8 bases for V and 3 bases for J; bases not matched to a gene: 7. This CDR3 spans 14 amino acids. CDR1 is MNHEY and CDR2 is SVGEGT in the germline V gene. CDR3 protein: CASRQGEVKNIQYF. CDR3 bases read: TGTGCCAGCCGACAGGGTGAAGTCAAAAACATT.

In the case of this clone: The read stops 3 residues short of the end of the CDR3; the missing end is completed from the germline J gene. This rearrangement joins TRBV20-1 to TRBJ2-1; 13 bases fit TRBD2. The germline V gene encodes CDR1 DFQATT and CDR2 SNEGSKA (reference sequence). The ends lost 3 bases at V and 6 bases at J; junction bases unmatched: 5. The CDR3 has 15 residues. CDR3 sequence: CSARTGLAGTNEQFF. The part of the CDR3 DNA that was read is TGCAGTGCTAGGACGGGACTAGCGGGAACCAATGAG.

Comments on this clone: From the germline J gene comes the end of the CDR3, since the read stops 3 residues before it. The chain employs TRBV20-1 and TRBJ2-7, with D unresolved. CDR3 length: 17 residues. Between the trimmed V and J ends, which lost 0 bases and 4 bases, there was a span of 22 bases. The germline gives CDR1 DFQATT, CDR2 SNEGSKA (reference sequence). The sequenced part of the CDR3 DNA is TGCAGTGCTAGAGATTATCAGGCACACCTGATGGTGTACGAG. Amino acids: CSARDYQAHLMVYE. The entire CDR3 is CSARDYQAHLMVYEQYF.

Concerning this clone: The read halts 3 residues ahead of the CDR3 end, with the missing end drawn from the germline J gene. The rearrangement links TRBV5-1 to TRBJ2-1, with 9 nucleotides matching TRBD1. This CDR3 is built from 15 residues. Trimming removed 4 bases from V and 5 bases from J; junction bases left unmatched: 7. Germline V gives CDR1 SGHRS, CDR2 YFSETQ. CDR3 sequence: CASSPRQGGDNEQFF. CDR3 DNA, as far as it was read: TGCGCCAGCAGCCCTCGACAGGGGGGTGACAATGAG.

A remark on this clone: The read comes to an end 3 residues before the CDR3 does, leaving the germline J gene to fill in the end. This chain links TRBV7-3 with TRBJ1-1, with 8 positions matching TRBD1. CDR3 size: 15 residues. Losses at the gene ends were 5 bases for V and 1 base for J; bases not matched to a gene: 6. CDR1 SGHTA and CDR2 FQGTGA come from the germline V gene. CDR3 sequence reads: CASSLLGTGNTEAFF. The CDR3 DNA, read in part, is TGTGCCAGCAGCCTACTCGGGACAGGGAACACTGAA.

As regards this clone: The read stops 3 residues short of the end of the CDR3; the missing end is completed from the germline J gene. The V call is TRBV7-9, the J call TRBJ2-7; TRBD2 aligns across 7 bases. CDR1 SEHNR and CDR2 FQNEAQ come from the germline V gene (reference sequence). Trimming at V came to 3 bases and at J to 4 bases, leaving 3 bases not matched to a gene. The CDR3 has 13 residues. The CDR3 here is CASSFSGGYEQYF. The sequenced part of the CDR3 DNA is TGTGCCAGCAGCTTTTCCGGGGGGTACGAG.

Comment on this clone: The read ends 3 residues shy of where the CDR3 ends; the end is completed using the germline J gene. The chain couples TRBV7-6 to TRBJ1-5; D perhaps matches TRBD1 (5 bases). Germline V CDR1 and CDR2: SGHVS, FNYEAQ. CDR3 size: 14 residues. Trimming cost V 5 bases and J 7 bases, with 15 bases left between them. Partial CDR3 DNA: TGTGCCAGCAGCCGTAGACAGTCCGGGCAGCCC. Its protein product is CASSRRQSGQP. The full CDR3 sequence reads CASSRRQSGQPQHF.

Points on this clone: From the germline J gene comes the end of the CDR3, since the read stops 3 residues before it. The genes are TRBV6-2 or TRBV6-3 and TRBJ2-5; TRBD2 aligns across 13 bases. Germline V gene data show CDR1 as MNHEY and CDR2 as SVGEGT. The CDR3 consists of 15 residues. Germline trimming cut 2 bases from V and 7 bases from J; bases unmatched to any gene: 4. The CDR3 DNA, read in part, is TGTGCCAGCAGTTACGGGACTAGCGGGACCGGGACC. This codes for CASSYGTSGTGT. The full CDR3 is CASSYGTSGTGTQYF.

About this clone: Sequencing ends 3 residues short of the CDR3 end; the germline J gene provides the rest. This chain connects TRBV20-1 to TRBJ2-3, with D perhaps matching TRBD2 (6 bases). Deletions cut 8 bases from V and 6 bases from J, with 24 bases between. CDR1 and CDR2 from the germline V gene are DFQATT and SNEGSKA (reference sequence). This CDR3 is built from 15 residues. Incomplete CDR3 DNA: TGCAGTCATCAAGCGAGAGTCGCCAGCGGGGATACG. Translating gives CSHQARVASGDT. The whole CDR3 protein reads CSHQARVASGDTQYF.

Note on this clone: Coverage ceases 3 residues before the CDR3 finishes, and the germline J gene fills in the end. J is TRBJ2-7 and V is TRBV30, with D uncertain. Looked up from germline, CDR1 is GTSNPN and CDR2 is SVGIG (reference sequence). Deletions cut 5 bases from V and 3 bases from J, with 8 bases between. There are 11 residues in the CDR3. The CDR3 bases that were read are TGTGCCTGGGGCTTATTCTACGAG. Translated: CAWGLFYE. The full CDR3 sequence reads CAWGLFYEQYF.

As regards this clone: With the read ending 3 residues before the CDR3 end, the germline J gene is used to fill in that end. The chain has TRBV18 and TRBJ2-1; 7 bases line up with TRBD1. V lost 5 bases to trimming and J lost 3 bases; unmatched junction nucleotides: 7. Germline V gene lookup returns CDR1 KGHSH and CDR2 LQKENI. This CDR3 is 15 amino acids long. CDR3 DNA, as far as it was read: TGTGCCAGCTCAGCAAGACAGGGCAGCTACAATGAG. Its translation is CASSARQGSYNE. The whole CDR3 is CASSARQGSYNEQFF.

A note on this clone: The read falls 3 residues short of the CDR3 end, and the missing part is taken from the germline J gene. The chain has TRBV20-1 and TRBJ1-1; no firm D call. Germline values: CDR1 DFQATT, CDR2 SNEGSKA (reference sequence). The CDR3 extends over 15 amino acids. Trimming took 3 bases from V and 5 from J, leaving 19 bases between them. CDR3 sequence: CSASWSRVWWTEAFF. Partial CDR3 DNA: TGCAGTGCTAGTTGGTCGAGGGTGTGGTGGACTGAA.

The CDR3 sequence: CSAKSGIWNQPQHF. CDR3 bases read: TGCAGTGCAAAAAGCGGGATTTGGAATCAGCCC. The chain employs TRBV20-1 and TRBJ1-5; D is unresolved. The CDR3 is cut off 3 residues early in the read; its end comes from the germline J gene. The CDR3 covers 14 residues. Germline-derived CDR1 and CDR2 are DFQATT and SNEGSKA (reference sequence). The V gene lost 6 bases and the J gene lost 4 bases, with 16 bases spanning the gap.

Partial CDR3 DNA: TGTGCCAGTAGCGGGTTAACGAACACCGGGGAG. Amino acids: CASSGLTNTGE. The entire CDR3 is CASSGLTNTGELFF. The gene calls are TRBV19 and TRBJ2-2; D remains ambiguous. The read ends 3 residues early relative to the CDR3; the germline J gene fills the gap. Between the trimmed V and J ends, which lost 6 bases and 0 bases, there was a span of 8 bases. CDR1 LNHDA and CDR2 SQIVND come from the germline V gene (reference sequence). This CDR3 has 14 amino acids.

On this clone: The read halts 3 residues ahead of the CDR3 end, with the missing end drawn from the germline J gene. This rearrangement joins TRBV18 to TRBJ2-7; 8 nucleotides agree with TRBD1. The CDR3 is 13 amino acids. J gave up 5 bases and V 3 bases, and 3 bases lay outside the gene matches. Germline V gene sequence: CDR1 KGHSH, CDR2 LQKENI. CDR3 bases read: TGTGCCAGCTCACCGGGACAGGTAAACGAG. This sequence encodes CASSPGQVNE. The CDR3 in its entirety is CASSPGQVNEQYF.

On this clone itself: The missing CDR3 end, 3 residues past where the read stops, is filled in from the germline J gene. J is TRBJ2-1 and V is TRBV5-1; tentatively, D is TRBD2 (6 bases). The CDR3 length is 17 residues. Trimming cost V 1 base and J 1 base, with 15 bases left between them. Per the germline V gene, CDR1 is SGHRS and CDR2 is YFSETQ. The CDR3 reads CASSLLSRGGSYNEQFF. The covered CDR3 bases are TGCGCCAGCAGCTTGCTCAGTCGTGGAGGGTCCTACAATGAG.

As regards this clone: The sequenced fragment ends 3 residues before the CDR3 boundary, so the rest is inferred from the germline J gene. The J gene is TRBJ2-7, the V gene TRBV7-7; 7 bases line up with TRBD2. The CDR3 is 13 amino acids. The germline V gene encodes CDR1 SSHAT and CDR2 FNYEAQ (reference sequence). With 6 bases clipped from V and 2 bases from J, the junction kept 4 bases outside the gene matches. Here the CDR3 reads CASSPAGTYEQYF. The CDR3 DNA, read in part, is TGTGCCAGCAGTCCAGCGGGGACCTACGAG.